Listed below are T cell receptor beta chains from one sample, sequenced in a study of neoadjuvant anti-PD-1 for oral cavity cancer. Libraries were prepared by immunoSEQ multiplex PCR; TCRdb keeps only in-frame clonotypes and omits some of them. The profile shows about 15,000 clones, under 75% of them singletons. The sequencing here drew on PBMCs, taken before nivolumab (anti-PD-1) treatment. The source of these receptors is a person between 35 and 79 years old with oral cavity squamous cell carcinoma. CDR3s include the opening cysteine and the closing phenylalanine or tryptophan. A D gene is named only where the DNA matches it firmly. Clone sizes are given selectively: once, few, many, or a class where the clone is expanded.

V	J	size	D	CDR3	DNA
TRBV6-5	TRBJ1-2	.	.	CASRPGQLDYYGYTF	TGTGCCAGCAGACCCGGTCAACTGGATTACTATGGCTACACCTTC
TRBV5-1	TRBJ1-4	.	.	CASSLTVGNEKLFF	TGCGCCAGCAGCTTGACAGTGGGGAATGAAAAACTGTTTTTT
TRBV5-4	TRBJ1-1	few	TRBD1	CASSIDRGTEAFF	TGTGCCAGCAGCATCGACAGGGGTACTGAAGCTTTCTTT
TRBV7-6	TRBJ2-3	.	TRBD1	CASSGRQGRTDTQYF	TGTGCCAGCAGCGGGCGACAGGGGCGCACAGATACGCAGTATTTT
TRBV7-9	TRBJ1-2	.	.	CASIKEGDGYTF	TGTGCCAGTATAAAAGAGGGTGATGGCTACACCTTC
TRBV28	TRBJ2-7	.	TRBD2	CASVRTRPYEQYF	TGTGCCAGCGTACGGACTAGACCCTACGAGCAGTACTTC
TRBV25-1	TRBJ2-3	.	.	CASSEWAGATDTQYF	TGTGCCAGCAGTGAATGGGCAGGGGCCACAGATACGCAGTATTTT
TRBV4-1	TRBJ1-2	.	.	CASSQELGPNYGYTF	TGCGCCAGCAGCCAAGAATTGGGGCCTAACTATGGCTACACCTTC
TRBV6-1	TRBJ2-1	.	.	CASSVLLNNEQFF	TGTGCCAGCAGCGTCTTACTTAACAATGAGCAGTTCTTC
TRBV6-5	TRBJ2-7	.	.	CASSYSRESSYEQYF	TGTGCCAGCAGTTACAGCAGGGAGAGCTCCTACGAGCAGTACTTC
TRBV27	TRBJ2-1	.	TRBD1	CASSPDRVRGNEQFF	TGTGCCAGCAGTCCCGACAGGGTAAGGGGGAATGAGCAGTTCTTC
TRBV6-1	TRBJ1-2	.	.	CASSEALGTYGYTF	TGTGCCAGCAGTGAAGCCCTAGGGACCTATGGCTACACCTTC
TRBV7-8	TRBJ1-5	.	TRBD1	CASSLGQGAVQPQHF	TGTGCCAGCAGCCTGGGGCAGGGGGCGGTTCAGCCCCAGCATTTT
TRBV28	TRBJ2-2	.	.	CASRSPGTHTGELFF	TGTGCCAGCAGGAGCCCCGGGACTCACACCGGGGAGCTGTTTTTT
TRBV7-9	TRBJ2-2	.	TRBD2	CASSFTSGISGELFF	TGTGCCAGCAGCTTCACTAGCGGGATTTCCGGGGAGCTGTTTTTT
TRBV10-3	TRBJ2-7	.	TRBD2	CAISVTSGYEQYF	TGTGCCATCAGTGTAACTAGCGGCTACGAGCAGTACTTC
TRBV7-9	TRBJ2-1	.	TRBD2	CASSFAGVSYNEQFF	TGTGCCAGCAGCTTCGCGGGAGTCTCCTACAATGAGCAGTTCTTC
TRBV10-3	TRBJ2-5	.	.	CAIRGAGEETQYF	TGTGCCATCAGGGGGGCCGGGGAAGAGACCCAGTACTTC
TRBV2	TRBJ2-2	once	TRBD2	CASSEIGGVAGELFF	TGTGCCAGCAGTGAAATTGGGGGGGTCGCCGGGGAGCTGTTTTTT
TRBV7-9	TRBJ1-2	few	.	CASSLARTVGGYTF	TGTGCCAGCAGCTTGGCCCGGACAGTCGGAGGCTACACCTTC
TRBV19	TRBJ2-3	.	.	CASSIEGKGDTQYF	TGTGCCAGTAGTATAGAGGGTAAAGGAGATACGCAGTATTTT
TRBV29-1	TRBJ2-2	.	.	CSGRGRQTGELFF	TGCAGCGGACGAGGAAGGCAGACCGGGGAGCTGTTTTTT
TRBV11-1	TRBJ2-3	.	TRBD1	CASSYGTGSTDTQYF	TGTGCCAGCAGTTACGGGACAGGAAGCACAGATACGCAGTATTTT
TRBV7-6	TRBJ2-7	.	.	CASSLTEGRAYEQYF	TGTGCCAGCAGCTTAACAGAGGGAAGAGCCTACGAGCAGTACTTC
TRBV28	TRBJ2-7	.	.	CASSTPRRPPYEQYF	TGTGCCAGCAGTACCCCCCGCAGGCCCCCTTACGAGCAGTACTTC
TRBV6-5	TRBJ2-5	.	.	CASSYSRPGETQYF	TGTGCCAGCAGTTACTCAAGGCCAGGGGAGACCCAGTACTTC
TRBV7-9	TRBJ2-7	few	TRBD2	CASSSSGTSGRAYEQYF	TGTGCCAGCAGTTCCTCCGGGACTAGCGGGAGGGCCTACGAGCAGTACTTC
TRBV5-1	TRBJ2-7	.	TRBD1	CASHDGQAHEQYF	TGCGCCAGCCACGACGGACAGGCCCACGAGCAGTACTTC
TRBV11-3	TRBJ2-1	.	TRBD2	CASSPGTSGSNEQFF	TGTGCCAGCAGCCCCGGGACTAGCGGGAGCAATGAGCAGTTCTTC
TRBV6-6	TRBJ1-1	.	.	CASSYSTPSLGTEAFF	TGTGCCAGCAGTTACTCGACCCCGTCCCTGGGGACTGAAGCTTTCTTT
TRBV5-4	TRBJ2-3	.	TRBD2	CASSLGLAGVTDTQYF	TGTGCCAGCAGCTTGGGACTAGCGGGGGTCACAGATACGCAGTATTTT
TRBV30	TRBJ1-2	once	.	CAWSYPGNYGYTF	TGTGCCTGGAGTTACCCAGGGAACTATGGCTACACCTTC
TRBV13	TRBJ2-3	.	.	CASSPKRVTDTQYF	TGTGCCAGCAGCCCTAAGCGGGTGACAGATACGCAGTATTTT
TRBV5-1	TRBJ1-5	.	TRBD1	CATEKGGTGAEQPQHF	TGCGCCACCGAGAAAGGCGGGACAGGGGCGGAACAGCCCCAGCATTTT
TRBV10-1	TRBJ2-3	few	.	CASSDPFKGDTDTQYF	TGCGCCAGCAGTGACCCATTCAAGGGGGACACAGATACGCAGTATTTT
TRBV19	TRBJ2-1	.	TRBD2	CASATSGRKNEQFF	TGTGCCAGTGCGACTAGCGGGAGAAAGAATGAGCAGTTCTTC
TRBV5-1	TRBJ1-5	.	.	CASSLGVDGNQPQHF	TGCGCCAGCAGCTTGGGCGTGGATGGCAATCAGCCCCAGCATTTT
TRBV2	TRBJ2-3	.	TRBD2	CASGAGGDTQYF	TGTGCCAGCGGAGCGGGGGGAGATACGCAGTATTTT
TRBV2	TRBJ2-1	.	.	CASKRGGGNEQFF	TGTGCCAGCAAGAGGGGAGGGGGCAATGAGCAGTTCTTC
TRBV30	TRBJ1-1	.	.	CAWGTGNGEAFF	TGTGCCTGGGGAACAGGGAATGGTGAAGCTTTCTTT
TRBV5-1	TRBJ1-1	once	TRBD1	CASRLGQGTTEAFF	TGCGCCAGCCGCTTGGGACAGGGAACTACTGAAGCTTTCTTT
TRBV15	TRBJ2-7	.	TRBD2	CATSRASGMTPYEQYF	TGTGCCACCAGCAGAGCCAGCGGGATGACCCCCTACGAGCAGTACTTC
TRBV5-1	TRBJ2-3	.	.	CASSQELGEGNTQYF	TGCGCCAGCAGCCAGGAACTAGGGGAAGGAAATACGCAGTATTTT
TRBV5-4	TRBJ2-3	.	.	CASSRAETSTDTQYF	TGTGCCAGCAGCCGAGCGGAGACTAGCACAGATACGCAGTATTTT
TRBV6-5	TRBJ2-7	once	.	CASSSDSSGEQYF	TGTGCCAGCAGCTCGGACAGTTCCGGCGAGCAGTACTTC
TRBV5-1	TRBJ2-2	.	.	CASSLSASNTGELFF	TGCGCCAGCAGCTTGTCTGCTTCGAACACCGGGGAGCTGTTTTTT
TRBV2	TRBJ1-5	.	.	CASSPSSSNSNQPQHF	TGTGCCAGCAGCCCGTCATCGTCTAATAGCAATCAGCCCCAGCATTTT
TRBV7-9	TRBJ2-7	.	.	CASSYREIPYEQYF	TGTGCCAGCAGCTATCGGGAGATTCCCTACGAGCAGTACTTC
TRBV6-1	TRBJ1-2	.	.	CASSEGRREGYTF	TGTGCCAGCAGTGAAGGAAGACGGGAGGGCTACACCTTC
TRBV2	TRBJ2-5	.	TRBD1	CASNDRQGSRQETQYF	TGTGCCAGCAACGATCGACAGGGCAGTCGGCAAGAGACCCAGTACTTC
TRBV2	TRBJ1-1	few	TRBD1	CASSGQGARTEAFF	TGTGCCAGCAGTGGACAGGGGGCGCGGACTGAAGCTTTCTTT
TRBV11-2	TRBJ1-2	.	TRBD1	CASSSQGQGPGYTF	TGTGCCAGCAGTTCTCAGGGACAGGGACCTGGCTACACCTTC
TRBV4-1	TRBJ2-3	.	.	CASSHGEFGADTQYF	TGCGCCAGCAGCCATGGGGAATTCGGGGCGGATACGCAGTATTTT
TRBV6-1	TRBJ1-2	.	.	CASNYNEANYGYTF	TGTGCCAGCAACTATAATGAAGCTAACTATGGCTACACCTTC
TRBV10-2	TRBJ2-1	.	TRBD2	CASSPGLAGYNEQFF	TGCGCCAGCAGCCCGGGACTAGCGGGGTACAATGAGCAGTTCTTC
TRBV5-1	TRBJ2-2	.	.	CASSLVWGLTGELFF	TGCGCCAGCAGCTTGGTTTGGGGGCTCACCGGGGAGCTGTTTTTT
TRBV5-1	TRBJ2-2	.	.	CASSFSFRDTGELFF	TGCGCCAGCAGCTTCTCTTTTAGAGACACCGGGGAGCTGTTTTTT
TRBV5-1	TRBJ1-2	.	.	CASRGEIFDYGYTF	TGCGCCAGCAGGGGAGAGATATTCGACTATGGCTACACCTTC
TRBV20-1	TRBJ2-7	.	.	CSASRGYEQYF	TGCAGTGCTAGTCGAGGCTACGAGCAGTACTTC